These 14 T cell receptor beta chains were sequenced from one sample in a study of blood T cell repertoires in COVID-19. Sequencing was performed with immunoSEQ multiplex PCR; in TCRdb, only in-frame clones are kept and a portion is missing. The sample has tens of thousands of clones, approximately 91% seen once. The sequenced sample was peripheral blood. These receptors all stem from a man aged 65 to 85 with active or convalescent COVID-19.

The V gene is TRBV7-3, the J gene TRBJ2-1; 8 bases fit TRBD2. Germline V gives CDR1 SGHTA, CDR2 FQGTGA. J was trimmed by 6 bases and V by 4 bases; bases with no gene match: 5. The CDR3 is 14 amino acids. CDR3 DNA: TGTGCCAGCAGCTCCCCGGGGGGGTTCAATGAGCAGTTCTTC. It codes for CASSSPGGFNEQFF. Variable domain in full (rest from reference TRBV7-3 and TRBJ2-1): GAGVSQTPSNKVTEKGKYVELRCDPISGHTALYWYRQSLGQGPEFLIYFQGTGAADDSGLPNDRFFAVRPEGSVSTLKIQRTERGDSAVYLCASSSPGGFNEQFFGPGTRLTVL.

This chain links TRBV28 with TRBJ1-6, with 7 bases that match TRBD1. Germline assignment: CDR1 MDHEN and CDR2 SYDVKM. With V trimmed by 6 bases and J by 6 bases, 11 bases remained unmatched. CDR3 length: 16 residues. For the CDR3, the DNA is TGTGCCAGCAGACATCCTAGGGACAGCCCTAATTCACCCCTCCACTTT. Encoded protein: CASRHPRDSPNSPLHF.

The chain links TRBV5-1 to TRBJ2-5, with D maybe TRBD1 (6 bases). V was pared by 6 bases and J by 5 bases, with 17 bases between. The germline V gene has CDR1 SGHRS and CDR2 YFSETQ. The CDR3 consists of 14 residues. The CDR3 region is CASTLNRVRETQYF. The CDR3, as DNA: TGCGCCAGCACCCTGAACAGGGTGAGGGAGACCCAGTACTTC. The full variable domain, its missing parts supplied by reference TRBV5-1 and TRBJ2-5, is KAGVTQTPRYLIKTRGQQVTLSCSPISGHRSVSWYQQTPGQGLQFLFEYFSETQRNKGNFPGRFSGRQFSNSRSEMNVSTLELGDSALYLCASTLNRVRETQYFGPGTRLLVL.

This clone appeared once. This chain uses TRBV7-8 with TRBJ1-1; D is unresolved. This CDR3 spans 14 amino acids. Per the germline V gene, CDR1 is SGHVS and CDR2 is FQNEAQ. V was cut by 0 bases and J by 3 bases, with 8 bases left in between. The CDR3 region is CASSLANGYTEAFF. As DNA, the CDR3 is TGTGCCAGCAGCTTAGCGAACGGGTACACTGAAGCTTTCTTT. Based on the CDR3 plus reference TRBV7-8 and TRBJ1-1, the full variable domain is GAGVSQSPRYKVAKRGQDVALRCDPISGHVSLFWYQQALGQGPEFLTYFQNEAQLDKSGLPSDRFFAERPEGSVSTLKIQRTQQEDSAVYLCASSLANGYTEAFFGQGTRLTVV.

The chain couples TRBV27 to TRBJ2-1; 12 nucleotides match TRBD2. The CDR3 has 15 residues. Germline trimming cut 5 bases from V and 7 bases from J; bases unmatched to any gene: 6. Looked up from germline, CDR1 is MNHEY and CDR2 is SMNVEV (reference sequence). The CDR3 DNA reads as TGTGCCAGCAGTCCGCTAGCGGGGGGGCATAATGAGCAGTTCTTC. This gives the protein CASSPLAGGHNEQFF.

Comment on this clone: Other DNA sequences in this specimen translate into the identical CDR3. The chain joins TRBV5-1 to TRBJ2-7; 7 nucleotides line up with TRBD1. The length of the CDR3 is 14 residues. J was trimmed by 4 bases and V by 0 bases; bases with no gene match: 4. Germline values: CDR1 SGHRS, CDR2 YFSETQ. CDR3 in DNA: TGCGCCAGCAGCTTGGGACAGGGACCTTACGAGCAGTACTTC. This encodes CASSLGQGPYEQYF.

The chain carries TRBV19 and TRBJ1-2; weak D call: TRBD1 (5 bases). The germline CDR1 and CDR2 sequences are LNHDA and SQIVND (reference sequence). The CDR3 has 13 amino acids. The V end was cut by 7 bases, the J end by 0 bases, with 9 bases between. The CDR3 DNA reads TGTGCCAGTACCTGGGGGGCTAACTATGGCTACACCTTC. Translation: CASTWGANYGYTF.

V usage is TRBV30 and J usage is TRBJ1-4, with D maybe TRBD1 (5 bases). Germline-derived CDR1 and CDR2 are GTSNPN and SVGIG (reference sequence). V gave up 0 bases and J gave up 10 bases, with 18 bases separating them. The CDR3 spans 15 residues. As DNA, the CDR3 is TGTGCCTGGAGTGTAAGCAGGGTAACGGTTTCAAAACTGTTTTTT. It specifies CAWSVSRVTVSKLFF.

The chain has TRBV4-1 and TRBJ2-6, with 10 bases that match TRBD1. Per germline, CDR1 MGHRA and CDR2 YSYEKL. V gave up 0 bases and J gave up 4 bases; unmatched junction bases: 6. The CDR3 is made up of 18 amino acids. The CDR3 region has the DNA TGCGCCAGCAGCCAAGATACGGACAGGGGGAGCGGGGCCAACGTCCTGACTTTC. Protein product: CASSQDTDRGSGANVLTF.

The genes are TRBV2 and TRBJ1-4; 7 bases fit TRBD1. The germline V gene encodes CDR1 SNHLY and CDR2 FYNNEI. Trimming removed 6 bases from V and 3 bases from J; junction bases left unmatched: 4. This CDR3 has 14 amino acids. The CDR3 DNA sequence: TGTGCCAGCAGGGCCGGGACAGCTAATGAAAAACTGTTTTTT. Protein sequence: CASRAGTANEKLFF.

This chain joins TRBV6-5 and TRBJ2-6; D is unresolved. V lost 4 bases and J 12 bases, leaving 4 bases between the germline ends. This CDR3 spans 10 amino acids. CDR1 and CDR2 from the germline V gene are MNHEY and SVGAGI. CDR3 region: CASSSVVLTF. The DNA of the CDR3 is TGTGCCAGCAGTTCCGTCGTCCTGACTTTC.

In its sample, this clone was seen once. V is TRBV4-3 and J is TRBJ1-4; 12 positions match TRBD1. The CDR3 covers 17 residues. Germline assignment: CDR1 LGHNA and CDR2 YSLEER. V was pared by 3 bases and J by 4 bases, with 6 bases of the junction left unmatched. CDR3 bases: TGCGCCAGCAGCCAGGGGACAGGGGGCCAAGGTAATGAAAAACTGTTTTTT. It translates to CASSQGTGGQGNEKLFF.

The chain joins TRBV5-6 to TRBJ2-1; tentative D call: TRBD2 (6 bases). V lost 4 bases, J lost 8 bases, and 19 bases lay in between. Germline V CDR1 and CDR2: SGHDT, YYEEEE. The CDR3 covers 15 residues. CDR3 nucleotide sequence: TGTGCCAGCAGCATAAGACTAGTCGGCTTCCATGAGCAGTTCTTC. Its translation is CASSIRLVGFHEQFF. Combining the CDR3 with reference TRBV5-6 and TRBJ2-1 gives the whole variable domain DAGVTQSPTHLIKTRGQQVTLRCSPKSGHDTVSWYQQALGQGPQFIFQYYEEEERQRGNFPDRFSGHQFPNYSSELNVNALLLGDSALYLCASSIRLVGFHEQFFGPGTRLTVL.

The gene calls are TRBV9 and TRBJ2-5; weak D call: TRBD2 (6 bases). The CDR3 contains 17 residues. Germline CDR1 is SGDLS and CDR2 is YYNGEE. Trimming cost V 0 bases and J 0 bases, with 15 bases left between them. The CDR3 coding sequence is TGTGCCAGCAGCGTAGGCCCCGCGGGACCCGACCAAGAGACCCAGTACTTC. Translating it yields CASSVGPAGPDQETQYF.